This TCR beta chain came from a study of cytomegalovirus exposure and HLA in healthy donors. In the study overall: As released early, the data held around 80 million unique TCRs from HLA-typed donors. Across around 400 genotyped donors, 65% to 90% landed in the Caucasian-associated ancestry cluster. Study outcomes and limitations: Apparent HLA restriction characterized most CMV-associated TCR beta chains in a later analysis. A list of around 150 TCR beta chains associated with cytomegalovirus was given.

V lost 4 bases to trimming and J lost 6 bases; unmatched junction nucleotides: 9. Germline CDR1 is ENHRY and CDR2 is SYGVKD. The CDR3 spans 16 residues. The study ran its PCR with 60 Vbeta and 13 Jbeta primers. Measured with immunoSEQ multiplex PCR; TCRdb has only the in-frame clones, and not every one. Its clone listing holds some 200,000 clones. Concerning this clone itself: Its antigen is still unknown.

The rearrangement uses TRBV10-3 and TRBJ2-1, with 10 nucleotides matching TRBD2. The source of this sequence is a man between 25 and 39 years old in good health and CMV-seronegative. The specimen sequenced was PBMCs. In nucleotides, the CDR3 is TGTGCCATCAGTGGGGCGGCTAGCGGGAGTCTCAATGAGCAGTTCTTC. As protein: CAISGAASGSLNEQFF.